The 20 T cell receptor beta chains in this list originate from one sample, sequenced in a study of beta chain features in type 1 diabetes. Expressed TCRB transcripts were sequenced because the entire RNA isolate underwent reverse transcription. The table came from immunoSEQ multiplex PCR; TCRdb's copy has only in-frame clones and leaves some out. Of approximately 140,000 clones listed, approximately 9.8% were seen once; the top ten hold around 0.65%. Sequences were obtained from central memory CD4+ T cells from blood. The receptors were sampled from a woman aged 40 to 50 in good health.

As DNA, the CDR3 is TGTGCCAGCAGCAGAGACCGGACAGACTCGGCTGAAGCTTTCTTT. Its protein product is CASSRDRTDSAEAFF. The chain joins TRBV7-2 to TRBJ1-1, with D possibly TRBD1 on 6 matching bases. Trimming left V 5 bases short and J 6 bases short, with 19 bases between. The CDR3 has 15 residues. In germline, CDR1 is SGHTA, CDR2 FQGNSA.

The genes are TRBV19 and TRBJ2-1; D might be TRBD1 (6 bases). Looked up from germline, CDR1 is LNHDA and CDR2 is SQIVND (reference sequence). This CDR3 region has 12 residues. With 5 bases removed from V and 9 bases from J, the gap between germline ends came to 11 bases. The CDR3 region has the DNA TGTGCCAGTAGTCCACAGGGCCCTGAGCAGTTCTTC. Its translation is CASSPQGPEQFF.

This clone was counted many times. This chain connects TRBV5-4 to TRBJ1-2; the D gene is possibly TRBD1 (5 bases). Germline assignment: CDR1 SGHNT and CDR2 YYREEE (reference sequence). V lost 3 bases, J lost 7 bases, and 19 bases lay in between. This CDR3 spans 15 amino acids. In nucleotides, the CDR3 is TGTGCCAGCAGCTCGAACAGCGGGGCCTATGCTGGCTACACCTTC. Amino acids: CASSSNSGAYAGYTF.

The V call is TRBV10-3, the J call TRBJ2-7; 12 bases fit TRBD1. Germline CDR1 is ENHRY and CDR2 is SYGVKD. V was clipped by 9 bases and J by 6 bases; unmatched bases: 15. This CDR3 has 16 amino acids. CDR3 residues: CAIRSTTGTGGGEQYF. CDR3 DNA sequence: TGTGCCATTCGCTCTACAACCGGGACAGGGGGCGGCGAGCAGTACTTC.

The rearrangement joins TRBV7-2 to TRBJ2-2, with a possible D match to TRBD1 (6 bases). Trimming shortened V by 5 bases and J by 1 base, and 17 bases separated the two germline ends. The CDR3 contains 17 residues. The germline gives CDR1 SGHTA, CDR2 FQGNSA. The DNA for the CDR3 is TGTGCCAGCAGCCCCCAGAGAACAGGGTGGAACACCGGGGAGCTGTTTTTT. Translating it yields CASSPQRTGWNTGELFF.

The chain couples TRBV9 to TRBJ1-3, with 7 bases that match TRBD1. CDR1 and CDR2 (germline): SGDLS, YYNGEE. This CDR3 region has 15 residues. Trimming cost V 7 bases and J 2 bases; bases outside gene matches: 9. The CDR3 region is CASGADRAAGNTIYF. CDR3 bases: TGTGCCAGCGGAGCAGACAGGGCCGCTGGAAACACCATATATTTT.

This clone turned up a few times. The gene calls are TRBV29-1 and TRBJ2-2; tentative D call: TRBD2 (5 bases). This CDR3 is 13 amino acids long. Between the trimmed V and J ends, which lost 7 bases and 5 bases, there was a span of 14 bases. Germline-derived CDR1 and CDR2 are SQVTM and ANQGSEA. CDR3 nucleotides: TGCAGCGCCGGGGAACACGGGACCGGGGAGCTGTTTTTT. Its translation: CSAGEHGTGELFF.

This clone was counted between two and nine times. The gene calls are TRBV18 and TRBJ2-7; TRBD2 is a possible D gene (5 bases). The CDR3 is 17 amino acids. Germline CDR1 is KGHSH and CDR2 is LQKENI. Trimming pared 1 base from V and 2 bases from J, leaving 18 bases between. CDR3 region: CASSPRVKEADTYEQYF. DNA for the CDR3: TGTGCCAGCTCACCACGTGTGAAGGAGGCGGATACCTACGAGCAGTACTTC.

The chain couples TRBV7-2 to TRBJ2-1, with 8 bases fitting TRBD1. With V trimmed by 5 bases and J by 2 bases, 5 bases remained unmatched. Germline values: CDR1 SGHTA, CDR2 FQGNSA. The CDR3 length is 15 residues. The CDR3 sequence: CASSPDRGTYNEQFF. In DNA form, the CDR3 reads TGTGCCAGCAGCCCTGACAGGGGCACCTACAATGAGCAGTTCTTC.

The sample holds many counts of this clone. The CDR3: CASSLVSGGETQYF. CDR3 coding DNA: TGTGCCAGCAGCTTAGTTAGCGGGGGAGAGACCCAGTACTTC. The gene calls are TRBV7-6 and TRBJ2-5; 9 bases align to TRBD2. The CDR3 has 14 residues. The germline gives CDR1 SGHVS, CDR2 FNYEAQ. The ends lost 1 base at V and 4 bases at J; junction bases unmatched: 1. The variable domain in full, with the rest retrieved from reference TRBV7-6 and TRBJ2-5, is GAGVSQSPRYKVTKRGQDVALRCDPISGHVSLYWYRQALGQGPEFLTYFNYEAQQDKSGLPNDRFSAERPEGSISTLTIQRTEQRDSAMYRCASSLVSGGETQYFGPGTRLLVL.

The sample holds a few counts of this clone. The rearrangement uses TRBV7-8 and TRBJ2-2, with 7 bases aligning to TRBD1. Trimming took 0 bases from V and 0 from J; bases not matched to a gene: 13. CDR1 is SGHVS and CDR2 is FQNEAQ in the germline V gene. The CDR3 sequence is 20 residues long. CDR3 loop: CASSLAGTALRGPNTGELFF. The CDR3 DNA follows: TGTGCCAGCAGCTTAGCAGGGACAGCCCTAAGGGGCCCGAACACCGGGGAGCTGTTTTTT. Drawing the rest from reference TRBV7-8 and TRBJ2-2, the complete variable domain is GAGVSQSPRYKVAKRGQDVALRCDPISGHVSLFWYQQALGQGPEFLTYFQNEAQLDKSGLPSDRFFAERPEGSVSTLKIQRTQQEDSAVYLCASSLAGTALRGPNTGELFFGEGSRLTVL.

The chain carries TRBV6-4 and TRBJ1-2, with 8 bases lining up with TRBD1. This CDR3 has 12 residues. With 8 bases clipped from V and 8 bases from J, the junction kept 7 bases outside the gene matches. The germline CDR1 and CDR2 sequences are MRHNA and SNTAGT. The CDR3 DNA reads as TGTGCCAGCCAGGACAGGGACCAGGGCTACACCTTC. It specifies CASQDRDQGYTF.

This clone was counted only a few times. Other nucleotide sequences from this sample produce the same CDR3. The chain has TRBV28 and TRBJ1-2; 10 bases line up with TRBD1. Germline lookup yields CDR1 MDHEN and CDR2 SYDVKM. This CDR3 has 14 residues. The junction had 6 bases not matched to a gene; V was cut back by 6 bases and J by 5 bases. For the CDR3, the DNA is TGTGCCAGCAGCCCCGGGACAGGGGTTTATGGCTACACCTTC. The encoded protein is CASSPGTGVYGYTF.

In this sample, this clone turned up many times. This sample includes further DNA sequences coding for the same CDR3. The V and J genes are TRBV7-2 and TRBJ1-2; 10 nucleotides agree with TRBD1. Trimming at V came to 5 bases and at J to 8 bases, leaving 5 bases not matched to a gene. There are 13 residues in the CDR3. Germline CDR1 and CDR2: SGHTA and FQGNSA. The CDR3 loop reads CASSPGTGEGYTF. In DNA, the CDR3 is TGTGCCAGCAGCCCCGGGACAGGGGAAGGCTACACCTTC.

The gene calls are TRBV7-2 and TRBJ2-3; TRBD2 matches 7 bases. The V and J ends lost 0 bases and 2 bases, in that order; junction bases with no gene match: 2. This CDR3 spans 15 amino acids. Germline V gene sequence: CDR1 SGHTA, CDR2 FQGNSA. CDR3 amino acids: CASSLASGPTDTQYF. In DNA, the CDR3 is TGTGCCAGCAGCTTAGCTAGCGGGCCCACAGATACGCAGTATTTT.

The chain links TRBV11-3 to TRBJ2-1; 7 bases match TRBD1. The CDR3 has 14 amino acids. CDR1 is SGHNT and CDR2 is YENEEA in the germline V gene. Trimming cost V 4 bases and J 6 bases; bases outside gene matches: 6. Written as DNA, the CDR3 is TGTGCCAGCAGCTCGTCCGGGACAGCCAATGAGCAGTTCTTC. It codes for CASSSSGTANEQFF.

The chain joins TRBV19 to TRBJ1-5; 7 bases map to TRBD1. Germline lookup yields CDR1 LNHDA and CDR2 SQIVND (reference sequence). The CDR3 consists of 12 residues. After removal of 7 bases from V and 6 bases from J, the junction contained 3 bases not matched to a gene. The CDR3 sequence: CASTTGVQPQHF. The DNA of the CDR3 is TGTGCCAGTACCACAGGGGTTCAGCCCCAGCATTTT.

This clone turned up a few times. The V call is TRBV4-3, the J call TRBJ2-1; 10 nucleotides match TRBD2. With V trimmed by 2 bases and J by 5 bases, 3 bases remained unmatched. This CDR3 is built from 15 residues. Germline-derived CDR1 and CDR2 are LGHNA and YSLEER. The CDR3 region has the DNA TGCGCCAGCAGCCAACGGACTAGCGGTGACAATGAGCAGTTCTTC. Translating gives CASSQRTSGDNEQFF.

The chain carries TRBV12-5 and TRBJ2-2, with 8 bases that match TRBD2. There are 15 residues in the CDR3. Germline CDR1 is LGHNT and CDR2 is FRNRAP. V lost 5 bases and J lost 4; bases outside the gene matches: 6. CDR3 in amino acids: CASGPRAGGTGELFF. As DNA, the CDR3 is TGTGCTAGTGGTCCAAGGGCGGGGGGCACCGGGGAGCTGTTTTTT.

This clone was detected only a few times. The CDR3 region has the DNA TGTGCCAGCAGTTACCCCGCCCGACAGGTTCAGTACTTC. Translated, it gives CASSYPARQVQYF. This chain joins TRBV6-5 and TRBJ2-7; TRBD1 is a possible D gene (6 bases). Trimming cost V 2 bases and J 10 bases, with 15 bases left between them. Germline assignment: CDR1 MNHEY and CDR2 SVGAGI. The CDR3 is 13 amino acids.